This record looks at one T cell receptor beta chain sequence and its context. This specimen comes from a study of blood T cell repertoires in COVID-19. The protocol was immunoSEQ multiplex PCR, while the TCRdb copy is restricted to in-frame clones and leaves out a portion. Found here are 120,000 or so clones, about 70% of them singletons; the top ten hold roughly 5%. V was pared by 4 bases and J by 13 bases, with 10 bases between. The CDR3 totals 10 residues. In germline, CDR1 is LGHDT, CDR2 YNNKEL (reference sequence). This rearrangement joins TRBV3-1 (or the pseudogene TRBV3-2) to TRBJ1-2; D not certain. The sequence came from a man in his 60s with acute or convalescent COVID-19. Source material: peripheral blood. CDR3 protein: CASSRAGGTF. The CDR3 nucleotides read TGTGCCAGCAGCCGTGCAGGAGGCACCTTC.